The rows below give T cell receptor beta chains drawn from one sample of a study of shared clonotypes between healthy human individuals. Clones were sequenced by immunoSEQ multiplex PCR, and TCRdb holds only the in-frame ones, with some missing. The table has millions of clones, about 93% seen once; the top ten hold around 1.7%. The sample taken for sequencing was naive CD8+ T cells from PBMCs. The source is a young man in good health. Some clones in this sample may be carry-over from other donors' samples. Both conserved end residues are part of each CDR3. D genes are given only for firm matches. Clone size appears in some rows only: once, few, many, or a class for an expanded clone.

J gene: TRBJ1-1
CDR3 length: 13
clone size: -
D gene: -
V gene: TRBV27
CDR3 DNA: TGTGCCAGCAGTTTAAGCTGGAGCGCTGAAGCTTTCTTT
CDR3 protein: CASSLSWSAEAFF

J gene: TRBJ2-1
CDR3 length: 18
clone size: -
D gene: -
V gene: TRBV4-3
CDR3 DNA: TGCGCCAGCAGCCAAGATCGAGCCCTAGGTATGACGGTCAATGAGCAGTTCTTC
CDR3 protein: CASSQDRALGMTVNEQFF

J gene: TRBJ2-1
CDR3 length: 15
clone size: -
D gene: TRBD1
V gene: TRBV11-3
CDR3 DNA: TGTGCCAGCAGCACCCCCGGGACAGCTTACAATGAGCAGTTCTTC
CDR3 protein: CASSTPGTAYNEQFF

J gene: TRBJ2-7
CDR3 length: 18
clone size: -
D gene: TRBD1
V gene: TRBV2
CDR3 DNA: TGTGCCAGCAGAGGTTTTGGCGTCCAGACAGGGGACTCCTACGAGCAGTACTTC
CDR3 protein: CASRGFGVQTGDSYEQYF

J gene: TRBJ1-4
CDR3 length: 15
clone size: -
D gene: -
V gene: TRBV4-2
CDR3 DNA: TGTGCCAGCAGCGAAAGAGGGTCAACTAATGAAAAACTGTTTTTT
CDR3 protein: CASSERGSTNEKLFF

J gene: TRBJ1-2
CDR3 length: 14
clone size: -
D gene: TRBD1
V gene: TRBV5-1
CDR3 DNA: TGCGCCAGCAGCGAGCCGACAGGGTTCTATGGCTACACCTTC
CDR3 protein: CASSEPTGFYGYTF

J gene: TRBJ1-1
CDR3 length: 13
clone size: -
D gene: TRBD1
V gene: TRBV11-2
CDR3 DNA: TGTGCCAGCAGCCTCGGGACAGCCCTTGAAGCTTTCTTT
CDR3 protein: CASSLGTALEAFF

J gene: TRBJ2-2
CDR3 length: 16
clone size: -
D gene: -
V gene: TRBV18
CDR3 DNA: TGTGCCAGCTCACAATCGTTCGGTGGGGACACCGGGGAGCTGTTTTTT
CDR3 protein: CASSQSFGGDTGELFF

J gene: TRBJ1-2
CDR3 length: 13
clone size: -
D gene: -
V gene: TRBV6-6
CDR3 DNA: TGTGCCAGCAGTAGCCGGGACACCTATGGCTACACCTTC
CDR3 protein: CASSSRDTYGYTF

J gene: TRBJ2-2
CDR3 length: 14
clone size: -
D gene: -
V gene: TRBV11-2
CDR3 DNA: TGTGCCAGCAAACCTTCCCCGCCCACCGGGGAGCTGTTTTTT
CDR3 protein: CASKPSPPTGELFF

J gene: TRBJ2-1
CDR3 length: 15
clone size: once
D gene: TRBD2
V gene: TRBV28
CDR3 DNA: TGTGCCAGCAGTCCCTTTGCCAGCGGGAGCTATGAGCAGTTCTTC
CDR3 protein: CASSPFASGSYEQFF

J gene: TRBJ2-3
CDR3 length: 15
clone size: -
D gene: -
V gene: TRBV7-9
CDR3 DNA: TGTGCCAGCAGCTTAGACTCGGCTAGCACAGATACGCAGTATTTT
CDR3 protein: CASSLDSASTDTQYF

J gene: TRBJ2-7
CDR3 length: 16
clone size: -
D gene: -
V gene: TRBV7-8
CDR3 DNA: TGTGCCAGCAGCTTAAGGGTGGGGCACAGCTCCTACGAGCAGTACTTC
CDR3 protein: CASSLRVGHSSYEQYF

J gene: TRBJ2-5
CDR3 length: 13
clone size: -
D gene: TRBD1
V gene: TRBV5-5
CDR3 DNA: TGTGCCAGCAGCTACAGGGGGCTTGAGACCCAGTACTTC
CDR3 protein: CASSYRGLETQYF

J gene: TRBJ2-7
CDR3 length: 13
clone size: -
D gene: -
V gene: TRBV9
CDR3 DNA: TGTGCCAGCAGCGCGAGGGACGGATACGAGCAGTACTTC
CDR3 protein: CASSARDGYEQYF

J gene: TRBJ2-7
CDR3 length: 16
clone size: -
D gene: TRBD1
V gene: TRBV27
CDR3 DNA: TGTGCCAGCAGCCCCTCGACAGGGGATATTCCCTACGAGCAGTACTTC
CDR3 protein: CASSPSTGDIPYEQYF

J gene: TRBJ1-5
CDR3 length: 15
clone size: -
D gene: -
V gene: TRBV27
CDR3 DNA: TGTGCCAGCAGTCCCGCGGGGATTGGCAATCAGCCCCAGCATTTT
CDR3 protein: CASSPAGIGNQPQHF

J gene: TRBJ2-3
CDR3 length: 13
clone size: -
D gene: -
V gene: TRBV4-1
CDR3 DNA: TGCGCCAGCAGCCAAAGGGGACCAGATACGCAGTATTTT
CDR3 protein: CASSQRGPDTQYF

J gene: TRBJ2-6
CDR3 length: 17
clone size: -
D gene: -
V gene: TRBV11-2
CDR3 DNA: TGTGCCAGCAGCCCTGATGCAGCGCTCTCTGGGGCCAACGTCCTGACTTTC
CDR3 protein: CASSPDAALSGANVLTF

J gene: TRBJ2-7
CDR3 length: 13
clone size: -
D gene: -
V gene: TRBV10-3
CDR3 DNA: TGTGCCATCAGTGAGTCGTCCCGCCTCGAGCAGTACTTC
CDR3 protein: CAISESSRLEQYF

J gene: TRBJ1-5
CDR3 length: 16
clone size: once
D gene: -
V gene: TRBV7-8
CDR3 DNA: TGTGCCAGCAGCTTAGAGATAGCTCGCCCCAATCAGCCCCAGCATTTT
CDR3 protein: CASSLEIARPNQPQHF

J gene: TRBJ2-7
CDR3 length: 14
clone size: -
D gene: TRBD1
V gene: TRBV7-9
CDR3 DNA: TGTGCCAGCATCTCGTGGACAGGCTCCTACGAGCAGTACTTC
CDR3 protein: CASISWTGSYEQYF

J gene: TRBJ2-5
CDR3 length: 18
clone size: -
D gene: TRBD2
V gene: TRBV29-1
CDR3 DNA: TGCAGCGTTGAATTCGACAGGGGCTCAGCGGGAGGGCAAGAGACCCAGTACTTC
CDR3 protein: CSVEFDRGSAGGQETQYF

J gene: TRBJ2-7
CDR3 length: 18
clone size: -
D gene: TRBD2
V gene: TRBV4-2
CDR3 DNA: TGTGCCAGCAGCCAAGTGGGACTAGCGGGGGGACTCTCCTACGAGCAGTACTTC
CDR3 protein: CASSQVGLAGGLSYEQYF

J gene: TRBJ2-2
CDR3 length: 14
clone size: -
D gene: -
V gene: TRBV10-2
CDR3 DNA: TGCGCCAGCAGTCCCGGGGCTCGGGGTTGGGAGCTGTTTTTT
CDR3 protein: CASSPGARGWELFF

J gene: TRBJ1-3
CDR3 length: 17
clone size: -
D gene: -
V gene: TRBV7-9
CDR3 DNA: TGTGCCAGCAGCCTAGGGTATGGGGCTATCTCTGGAAACACCATATATTTT
CDR3 protein: CASSLGYGAISGNTIYF

J gene: TRBJ2-7
CDR3 length: 15
clone size: -
D gene: -
V gene: TRBV11-2
CDR3 DNA: TGTGCCAGCAGCTCGACAGCCCTTTTAGGCTACGAGCAGTACTTC
CDR3 protein: CASSSTALLGYEQYF

J gene: TRBJ2-1
CDR3 length: 16
clone size: -
D gene: -
V gene: TRBV29-1
CDR3 DNA: TGCAGCGTTGAAGAGGGGACGGTGAGCTCCTACAATGAGCAGTTCTTC
CDR3 protein: CSVEEGTVSSYNEQFF

J gene: TRBJ1-4
CDR3 length: 16
clone size: -
D gene: -
V gene: TRBV27
CDR3 DNA: TGTGCCAGCAGATCTAGGCCGGGACGGGTTAATGAAAAACTGTTTTTT
CDR3 protein: CASRSRPGRVNEKLFF

J gene: TRBJ2-5
CDR3 length: 14
clone size: once
D gene: -
V gene: TRBV13
CDR3 DNA: TGTGCCAGCAGCTCCTCCCTTGCCTGGGAGACCCAGTACTTC
CDR3 protein: CASSSSLAWETQYF

J gene: TRBJ1-1
CDR3 length: 13
clone size: once
D gene: -
V gene: TRBV27
CDR3 DNA: TGTGCCAGCAAGCCAGCTGGTAACACTGAAGCTTTCTTT
CDR3 protein: CASKPAGNTEAFF

J gene: TRBJ2-7
CDR3 length: 13
clone size: once
D gene: -
V gene: TRBV19
CDR3 DNA: TGTGCCAGTAGTATTCGATTCAACTACGAGCAGTACTTC
CDR3 protein: CASSIRFNYEQYF

J gene: TRBJ1-4
CDR3 length: 16
clone size: -
D gene: -
V gene: TRBV13
CDR3 DNA: TGTGCCAGCAGCTTAGGCCAGCGAGGGTTTAATGAAAAACTGTTTTTT
CDR3 protein: CASSLGQRGFNEKLFF

J gene: TRBJ2-7
CDR3 length: 14
clone size: -
D gene: -
V gene: TRBV5-1
CDR3 DNA: TGCGCCAGCAGCTTGGCGGCGGCCACCTACGAGCAGTACTTC
CDR3 protein: CASSLAAATYEQYF

J gene: TRBJ2-6
CDR3 length: 16
clone size: -
D gene: -
V gene: TRBV7-9
CDR3 DNA: TGTGCCAGCAGCCCACCGGATGGGGCTGGGGCCAACGTCCTGACTTTC
CDR3 protein: CASSPPDGAGANVLTF

J gene: TRBJ2-1
CDR3 length: 18
clone size: once
D gene: TRBD1
V gene: TRBV7-3
CDR3 DNA: TGTGCCAGCAGCTTAACTGGAAGTTGGGACAGGGGACTCAATGAGCAGTTCTTC
CDR3 protein: CASSLTGSWDRGLNEQFF

J gene: TRBJ1-1
CDR3 length: 16
clone size: -
D gene: -
V gene: TRBV5-8
CDR3 DNA: TGTGCCAGCAGCTTGATCACAGGGATCGGAGGCACTGAAGCTTTCTTT
CDR3 protein: CASSLITGIGGTEAFF

J gene: TRBJ1-1
CDR3 length: 15
clone size: -
D gene: -
V gene: TRBV7-8
CDR3 DNA: TGTGCCAGCAGCCAGTTCAGGGGCGGCGGCACTGAAGCTTTCTTT
CDR3 protein: CASSQFRGGGTEAFF

J gene: TRBJ2-2
CDR3 length: 16
clone size: -
D gene: -
V gene: TRBV10-3
CDR3 DNA: TGTGCCATCAGTGAGTCCTGGGCAGGGAGGACCGGGGAGCTGTTTTTT
CDR3 protein: CAISESWAGRTGELFF

J gene: TRBJ2-5
CDR3 length: 12
clone size: -
D gene: TRBD2
V gene: TRBV27
CDR3 DNA: TGTGCCAGCGGGAGGGCCGCGGAGACCCAGTACTTC
CDR3 protein: CASGRAAETQYF

J gene: TRBJ2-7
CDR3 length: 17
clone size: -
D gene: -
V gene: TRBV11-2
CDR3 DNA: TGTGCCAGCAGCGGCCTAAGTAGGAGCCTCGGGATCTACGAGCAGTACTTC
CDR3 protein: CASSGLSRSLGIYEQYF

J gene: TRBJ2-1
CDR3 length: 22
clone size: -
D gene: -
V gene: TRBV5-1
CDR3 DNA: TGCGCCAGCAGCGCCGGGACAGGGGGCTTTTTCCGACTAGCGGGAGTCGAAGCGACCCCGTTCTTC
CDR3 protein: CASSAGTGGFFRLAGVEATPFF

J gene: TRBJ2-7
CDR3 length: 14
clone size: -
D gene: -
V gene: TRBV19
CDR3 DNA: TGTGCCAGTAGTATCAACCTCAGGGCCTACGAGCAGTACTTC
CDR3 protein: CASSINLRAYEQYF

J gene: TRBJ2-1
CDR3 length: 16
clone size: -
D gene: -
V gene: TRBV27
CDR3 DNA: TGTGCCAGCAGTTTATCGCTAGCGAGCTCCTACAATGAGCAGTTCTTC
CDR3 protein: CASSLSLASSYNEQFF

J gene: TRBJ1-5
CDR3 length: 15
clone size: -
D gene: TRBD1
V gene: TRBV9
CDR3 DNA: TGTGCCAGCAGCGCCTCGACAGGGGTTGGGGAGCCCCAGCATTTT
CDR3 protein: CASSASTGVGEPQHF

J gene: TRBJ2-1
CDR3 length: 16
clone size: -
D gene: -
V gene: TRBV19
CDR3 DNA: TGTGCCAGTAGTATAGGCGCGTTTCTCCGAGCCAATGAGCAGTTCTTC
CDR3 protein: CASSIGAFLRANEQFF

J gene: TRBJ2-3
CDR3 length: 15
clone size: -
D gene: -
V gene: TRBV9
CDR3 DNA: TGTGCCAGCAGCGTAGGTCCCAGGAGCACAGATACGCAGTATTTT
CDR3 protein: CASSVGPRSTDTQYF

J gene: TRBJ1-2
CDR3 length: 15
clone size: -
D gene: -
V gene: TRBV27
CDR3 DNA: TGTGCCAGCAGCTCAGGACCGGGGATAAACTATGGCTACACCTTC
CDR3 protein: CASSSGPGINYGYTF

J gene: TRBJ1-1
CDR3 length: 11
clone size: -
D gene: TRBD1
V gene: TRBV7-9
CDR3 DNA: TGTGCCAGCCAACAGGGGGAAGAAGCTTTCTTT
CDR3 protein: CASQQGEEAFF

J gene: TRBJ1-1
CDR3 length: 15
clone size: -
D gene: -
V gene: TRBV9
CDR3 DNA: TGTGCCAGCAGCGCCCAGGCGGGCATGAACACTGAAGCTTTCTTT
CDR3 protein: CASSAQAGMNTEAFF

J gene: TRBJ1-2
CDR3 length: 14
clone size: -
D gene: -
V gene: TRBV27
CDR3 DNA: TGTGCCAGCAGACCTAGTTTGACGGGGGATGGCTACACCTTC
CDR3 protein: CASRPSLTGDGYTF

J gene: TRBJ2-1
CDR3 length: 16
clone size: -
D gene: -
V gene: TRBV7-9
CDR3 DNA: TGTGCCAGCAGCTTAGCGCCGGGGGGCATTAACAATGAGCAGTTCTTC
CDR3 protein: CASSLAPGGINNEQFF

J gene: TRBJ1-5
CDR3 length: 15
clone size: -
D gene: -
V gene: TRBV28
CDR3 DNA: TGTGCCAGCCTCAACGACGGGTTCGGCAATCAGCCCCAGCATTTT
CDR3 protein: CASLNDGFGNQPQHF

J gene: TRBJ2-3
CDR3 length: 14
clone size: -
D gene: TRBD2
V gene: TRBV19
CDR3 DNA: TGTGCCAGTAGTCAGCGGGAGTCAACAGATACGCAGTATTTT
CDR3 protein: CASSQRESTDTQYF

J gene: TRBJ1-6
CDR3 length: 15
clone size: -
D gene: -
V gene: TRBV4-1
CDR3 DNA: TGCGCCAGCAGCCGTGGACCGGGAACTCGTTCACCCCTCCACTTT
CDR3 protein: CASSRGPGTRSPLHF

J gene: TRBJ2-2
CDR3 length: 19
clone size: few
D gene: TRBD2
V gene: TRBV9
CDR3 DNA: TGTGCCAGCAGCTTCCCCAGGGTTGGGGGAGGGCCAGGAACCGGGGAGCTGTTTTTT
CDR3 protein: CASSFPRVGGGPGTGELFF

J gene: TRBJ2-1
CDR3 length: 15
clone size: -
D gene: TRBD2
V gene: TRBV9
CDR3 DNA: TGTGCCAGCAGCGGTAGCGGGTCTACCTACAATGAGCAGTTCTTC
CDR3 protein: CASSGSGSTYNEQFF

J gene: TRBJ2-3
CDR3 length: 14
clone size: once
D gene: -
V gene: TRBV19
CDR3 DNA: TGTGCCAGTAGTGGGGGATTCAGCACAGATACGCAGTATTTT
CDR3 protein: CASSGGFSTDTQYF

J gene: TRBJ2-5
CDR3 length: 14
clone size: -
D gene: -
V gene: TRBV5-6
CDR3 DNA: TGTGCCAGCAGCTCGCGGACGGGGAAGGAGACCCAGTACTTC
CDR3 protein: CASSSRTGKETQYF

J gene: TRBJ1-1
CDR3 length: 13
clone size: -
D gene: -
V gene: TRBV12-5
CDR3 DNA: TGTGCTAGTGGTCCGGGGGCTGCCACTGAAGCTTTCTTT
CDR3 protein: CASGPGAATEAFF